This TCR beta chain was captured in a study of blood T cells in healthy people across ages. Study-level results: What prevented conclusive comparison of naive and antigen-experienced cells was that PBMCs were unsorted. Researchers deemed the diversity estimates from one million T cells underestimates.

PCR was performed a second time for 7 to 11 cycles using a sample-barcoded 5' primer and a J-beta primer mix. One entry per CDR3 protein, called by TCRdb with MiXCR from the 5' RACE reads. The repertoire includes about 1,000,000 distinct CDR3 sequences, around 45% of them detected once, and approximately 20% sits in the top ten. On this clonotype itself: Its matching antigen is unknown.

The sample consisted of blood. This receptor was taken from a woman in her sixties or seventies in good health.

The CDR3 coding sequence is TGTGCCAGCGGCACCAGGGCCCCCGGGAATGAGCAGTACTTC. As protein: CASGTRAPGNEQYF. This rearrangement joins TRBV12-3 or TRBV12-4 to TRBJ2-7; the D gene could be TRBD1 or TRBD2 (5 bases each). Trimming left V 8 bases short and J 7 bases short, with 21 bases between. The CDR3 is made up of 14 amino acids.